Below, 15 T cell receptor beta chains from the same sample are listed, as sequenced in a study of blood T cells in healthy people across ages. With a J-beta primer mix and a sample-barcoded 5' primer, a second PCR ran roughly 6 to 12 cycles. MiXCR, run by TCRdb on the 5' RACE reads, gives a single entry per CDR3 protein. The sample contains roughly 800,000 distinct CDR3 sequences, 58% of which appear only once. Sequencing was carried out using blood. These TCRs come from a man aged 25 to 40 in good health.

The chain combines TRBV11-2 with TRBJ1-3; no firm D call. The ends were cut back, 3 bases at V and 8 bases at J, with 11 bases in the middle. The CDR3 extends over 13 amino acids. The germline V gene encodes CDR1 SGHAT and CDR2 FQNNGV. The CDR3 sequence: CASSFRLADTIYF. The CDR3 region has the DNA TGTGCCAGCAGCTTCCGACTCGCAGACACCATATATTTT.

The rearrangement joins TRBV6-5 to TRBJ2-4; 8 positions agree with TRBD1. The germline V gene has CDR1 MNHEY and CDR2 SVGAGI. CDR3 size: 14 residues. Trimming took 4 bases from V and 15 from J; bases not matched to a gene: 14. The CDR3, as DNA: TGTGCCAGCAGTTGGGAACCCCAGGGACAGGTCACGTACTTC. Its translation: CASSWEPQGQVTYF.

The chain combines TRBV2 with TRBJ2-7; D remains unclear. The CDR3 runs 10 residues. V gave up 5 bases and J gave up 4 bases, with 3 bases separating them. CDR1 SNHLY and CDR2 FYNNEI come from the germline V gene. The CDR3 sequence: CASSYYEQYF. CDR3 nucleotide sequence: TGTGCCAGCAGTTATTACGAGCAGTACTTC.

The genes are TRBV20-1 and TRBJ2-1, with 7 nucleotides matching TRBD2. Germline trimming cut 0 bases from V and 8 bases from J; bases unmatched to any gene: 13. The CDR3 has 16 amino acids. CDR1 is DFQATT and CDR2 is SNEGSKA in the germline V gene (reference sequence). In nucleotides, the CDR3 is TGCAGTGCTAGAGATCTCTATGTTGGGAGGGCAGATGAGCAGTTCTTC. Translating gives CSARDLYVGRADEQFF.

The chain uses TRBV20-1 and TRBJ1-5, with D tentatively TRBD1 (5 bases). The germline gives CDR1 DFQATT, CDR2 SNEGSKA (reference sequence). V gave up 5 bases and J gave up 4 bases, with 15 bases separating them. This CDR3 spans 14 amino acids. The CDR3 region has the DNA TGCAGTGCTCCAGTTCAGGGCGGGAATCAGCCCCAGCATTTT. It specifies CSAPVQGGNQPQHF.

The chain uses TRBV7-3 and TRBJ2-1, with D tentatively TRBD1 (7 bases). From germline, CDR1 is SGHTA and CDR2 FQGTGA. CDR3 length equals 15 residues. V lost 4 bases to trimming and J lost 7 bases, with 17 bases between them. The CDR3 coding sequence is TGTGCCAGCAGCTCAGGAGGGACAGTGATTAATGAGCAGTTCTTC. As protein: CASSSGGTVINEQFF.

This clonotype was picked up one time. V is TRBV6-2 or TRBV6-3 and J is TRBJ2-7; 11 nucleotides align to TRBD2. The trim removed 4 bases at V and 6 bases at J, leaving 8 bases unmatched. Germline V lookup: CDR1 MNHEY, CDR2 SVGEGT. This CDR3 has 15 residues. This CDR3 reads CASSSLAGGLSEQYF. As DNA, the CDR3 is TGTGCCAGCAGTTCGTTAGCGGGAGGGCTTTCCGAGCAGTACTTC.

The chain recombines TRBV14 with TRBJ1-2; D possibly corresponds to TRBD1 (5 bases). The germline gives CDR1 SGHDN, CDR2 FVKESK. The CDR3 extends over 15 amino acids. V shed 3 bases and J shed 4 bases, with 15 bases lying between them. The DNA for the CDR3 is TGTGCCAGCAGCCAGGGGCCGGGACCGGTCTATGGCTACACCTTC. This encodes CASSQGPGPVYGYTF. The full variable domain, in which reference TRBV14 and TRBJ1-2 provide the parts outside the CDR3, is EAGVTQFPSHSVIEKGQTVTLRCDPISGHDNLYWYRRVMGKEIKFLLHFVKESKQDESGMPNNRFLAERTGGTYSTLKVQPAELEDSGVYFCASSQGPGPVYGYTFGSGTRLTVV.

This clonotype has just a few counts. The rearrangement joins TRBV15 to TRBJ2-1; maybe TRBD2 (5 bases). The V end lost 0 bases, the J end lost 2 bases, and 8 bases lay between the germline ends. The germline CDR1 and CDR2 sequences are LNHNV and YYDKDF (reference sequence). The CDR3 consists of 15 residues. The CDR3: CATSRDYGTYNEQFF. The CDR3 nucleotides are TGTGCCACCAGCAGAGATTACGGGACCTACAATGAGCAGTTCTTC.

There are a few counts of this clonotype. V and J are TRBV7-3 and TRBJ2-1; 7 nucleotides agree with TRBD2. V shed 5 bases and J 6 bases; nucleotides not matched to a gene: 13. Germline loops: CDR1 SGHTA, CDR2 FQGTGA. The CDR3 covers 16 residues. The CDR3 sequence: CASSPHGGSKVNEQFF. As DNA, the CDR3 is TGTGCCAGCAGCCCCCATGGCGGGAGTAAGGTCAATGAGCAGTTCTTC.

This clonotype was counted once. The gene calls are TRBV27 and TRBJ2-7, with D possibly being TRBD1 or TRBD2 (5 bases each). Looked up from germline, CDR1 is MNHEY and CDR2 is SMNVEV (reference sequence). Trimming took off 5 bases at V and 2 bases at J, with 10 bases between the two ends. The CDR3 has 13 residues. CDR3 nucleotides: TGTGCCAGCAGTCGGGACGCAGCCTACGAGCAGTACTTC. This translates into CASSRDAAYEQYF.

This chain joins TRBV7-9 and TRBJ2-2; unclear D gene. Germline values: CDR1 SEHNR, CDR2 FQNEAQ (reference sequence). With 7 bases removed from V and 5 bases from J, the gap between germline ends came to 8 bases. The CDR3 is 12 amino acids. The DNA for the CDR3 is TGTGCCAGCACCCTTGAGACCGGGGAGCTGTTTTTT. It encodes CASTLETGELFF.

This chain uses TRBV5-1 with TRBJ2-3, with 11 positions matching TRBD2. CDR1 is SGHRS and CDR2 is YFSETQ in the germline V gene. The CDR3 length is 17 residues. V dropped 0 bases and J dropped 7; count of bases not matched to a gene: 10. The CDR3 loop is CASSLAASGGSVNTQYF. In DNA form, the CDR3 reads TGCGCCAGCAGCTTGGCTGCTAGCGGGGGGTCTGTGAATACGCAGTATTTT.

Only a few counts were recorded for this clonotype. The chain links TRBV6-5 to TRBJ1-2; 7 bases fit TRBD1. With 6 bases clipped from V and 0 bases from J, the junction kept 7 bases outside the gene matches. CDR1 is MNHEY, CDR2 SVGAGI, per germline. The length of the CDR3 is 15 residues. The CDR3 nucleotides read TGTGCCAGCAGCCTCTATACAGGGGCTAACTATGGCTACACCTTC. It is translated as CASSLYTGANYGYTF.

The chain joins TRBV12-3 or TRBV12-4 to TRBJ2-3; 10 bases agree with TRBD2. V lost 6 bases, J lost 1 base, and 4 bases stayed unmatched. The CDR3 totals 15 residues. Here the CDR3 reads CASRLTSGGTDTQYF. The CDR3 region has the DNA TGTGCCAGCAGGCTCACTAGCGGGGGCACAGATACGCAGTATTTT.